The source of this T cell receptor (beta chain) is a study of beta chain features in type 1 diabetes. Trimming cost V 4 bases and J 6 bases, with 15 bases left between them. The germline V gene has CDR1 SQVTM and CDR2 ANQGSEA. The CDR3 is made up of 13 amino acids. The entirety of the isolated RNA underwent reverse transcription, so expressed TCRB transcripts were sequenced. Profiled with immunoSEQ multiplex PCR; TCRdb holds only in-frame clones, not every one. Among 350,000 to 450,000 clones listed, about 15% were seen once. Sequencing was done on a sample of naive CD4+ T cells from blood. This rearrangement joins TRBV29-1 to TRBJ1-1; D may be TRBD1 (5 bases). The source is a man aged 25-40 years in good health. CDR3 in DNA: TGCAGCGTTGGACAGTTTTTTATCCCTGAAGCTTTCTTT. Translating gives CSVGQFFIPEAFF.